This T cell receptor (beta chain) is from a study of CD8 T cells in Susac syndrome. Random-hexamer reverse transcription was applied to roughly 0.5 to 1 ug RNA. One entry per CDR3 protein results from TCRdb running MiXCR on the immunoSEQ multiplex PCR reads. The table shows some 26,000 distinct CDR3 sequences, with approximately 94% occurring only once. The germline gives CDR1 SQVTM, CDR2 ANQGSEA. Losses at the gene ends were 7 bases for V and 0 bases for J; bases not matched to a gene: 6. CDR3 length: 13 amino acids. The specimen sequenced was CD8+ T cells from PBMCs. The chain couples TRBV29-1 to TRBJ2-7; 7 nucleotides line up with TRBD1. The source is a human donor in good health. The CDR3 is CSALTGPSYEQYF. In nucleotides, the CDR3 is TGCAGCGCCCTGACAGGGCCCTCCTACGAGCAGTACTTC.